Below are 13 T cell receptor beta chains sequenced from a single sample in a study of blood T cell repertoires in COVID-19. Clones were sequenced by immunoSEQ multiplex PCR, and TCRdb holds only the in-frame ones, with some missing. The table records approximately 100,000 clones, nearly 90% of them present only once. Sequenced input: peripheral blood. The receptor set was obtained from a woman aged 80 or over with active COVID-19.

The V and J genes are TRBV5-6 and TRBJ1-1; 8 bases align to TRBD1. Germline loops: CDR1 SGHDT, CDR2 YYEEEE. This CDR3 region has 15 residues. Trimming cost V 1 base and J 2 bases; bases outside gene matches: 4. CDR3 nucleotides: TGTGCCAGCAGCTTGTCAGGGGGCGGAAACACTGAAGCTTTCTTT. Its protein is CASSLSGGGNTEAFF.

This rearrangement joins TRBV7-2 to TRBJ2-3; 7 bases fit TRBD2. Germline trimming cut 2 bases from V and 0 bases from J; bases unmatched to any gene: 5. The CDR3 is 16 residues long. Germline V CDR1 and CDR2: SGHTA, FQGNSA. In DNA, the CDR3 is TGTGCCAGCAGCTTATTCGGGACTATTAGCACAGATACGCAGTATTTT. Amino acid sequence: CASSLFGTISTDTQYF.

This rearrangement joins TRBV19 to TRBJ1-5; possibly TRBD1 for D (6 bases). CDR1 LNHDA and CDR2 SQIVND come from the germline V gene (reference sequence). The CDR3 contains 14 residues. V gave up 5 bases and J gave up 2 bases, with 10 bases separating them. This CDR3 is CASSQGQGNQPQHF. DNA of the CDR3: TGTGCCAGTAGTCAGGGGCAAGGCAATCAGCCCCAGCATTTT.

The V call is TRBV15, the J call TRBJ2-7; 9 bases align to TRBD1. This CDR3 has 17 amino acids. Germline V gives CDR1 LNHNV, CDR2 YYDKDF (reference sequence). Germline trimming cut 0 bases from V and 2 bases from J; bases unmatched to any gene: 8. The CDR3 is CATSRDIMGTGTYEQYF. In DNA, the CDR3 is TGTGCCACCAGCAGAGATATTATGGGGACAGGGACCTACGAGCAGTACTTC.

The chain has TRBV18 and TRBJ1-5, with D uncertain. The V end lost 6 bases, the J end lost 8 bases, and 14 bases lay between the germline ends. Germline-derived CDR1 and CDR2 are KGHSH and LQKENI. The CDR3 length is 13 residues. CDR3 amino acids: CASSLSPAEPQHF. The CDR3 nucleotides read TGTGCCAGCTCCTTATCACCGGCGGAGCCCCAGCATTTT.

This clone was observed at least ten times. The CDR3 loop reads CASSPPGLLGGELFF. The CDR3 DNA reads TGTGCCAGCAGCCCTCCCGGACTGCTCGGCGGGGAGCTGTTTTTT. The chain has TRBV9 and TRBJ2-2; the D gene is possibly TRBD2 (5 bases). Trimming pared 4 bases from V and 7 bases from J, leaving 17 bases between. The CDR3 is 15 amino acids. The germline CDR1 and CDR2 sequences are SGDLS and YYNGEE.

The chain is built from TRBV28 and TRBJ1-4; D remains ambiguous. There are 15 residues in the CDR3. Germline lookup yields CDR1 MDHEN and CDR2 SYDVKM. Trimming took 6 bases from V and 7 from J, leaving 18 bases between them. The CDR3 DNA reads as TGTGCCAGCAGCCGGCGCGGAGGGCGGCGTGAAAAACTGTTTTTT. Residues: CASSRRGGRREKLFF.

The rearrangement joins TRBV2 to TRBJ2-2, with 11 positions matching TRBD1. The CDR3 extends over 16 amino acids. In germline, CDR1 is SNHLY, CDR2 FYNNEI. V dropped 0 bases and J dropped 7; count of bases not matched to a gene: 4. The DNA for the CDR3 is TGTGCCAGCAGTGAAGCAAGGACAGGGGGCGGCGGGGAGCTGTTTTTT. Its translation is CASSEARTGGGGELFF.

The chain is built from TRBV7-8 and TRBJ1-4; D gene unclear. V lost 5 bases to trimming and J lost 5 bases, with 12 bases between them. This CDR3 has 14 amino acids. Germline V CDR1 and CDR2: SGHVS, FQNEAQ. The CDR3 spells CASSPGGLNEKLFF. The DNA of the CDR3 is TGTGCCAGCAGCCCCGGCGGGCTGAATGAAAAACTGTTTTTT.

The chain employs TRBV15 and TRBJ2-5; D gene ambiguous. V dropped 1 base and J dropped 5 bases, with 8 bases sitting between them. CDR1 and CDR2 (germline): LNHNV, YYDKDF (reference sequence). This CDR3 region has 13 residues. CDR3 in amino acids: CATSRGQWETQYF. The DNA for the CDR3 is TGTGCCACCAGCAGAGGACAATGGGAGACCCAGTACTTC.

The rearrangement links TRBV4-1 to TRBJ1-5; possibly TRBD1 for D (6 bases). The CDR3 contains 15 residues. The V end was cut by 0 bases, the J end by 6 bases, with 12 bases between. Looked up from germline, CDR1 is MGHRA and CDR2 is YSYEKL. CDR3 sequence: CASSQDRGKGQPQHF. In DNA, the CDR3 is TGCGCCAGCAGCCAAGACAGGGGTAAAGGTCAGCCCCAGCATTTT.

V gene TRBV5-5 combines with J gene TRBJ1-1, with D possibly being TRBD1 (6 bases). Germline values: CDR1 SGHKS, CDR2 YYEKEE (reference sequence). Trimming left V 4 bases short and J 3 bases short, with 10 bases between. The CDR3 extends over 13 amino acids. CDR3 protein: CASSRDTYTEAFF. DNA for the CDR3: TGTGCCAGCAGCCGGGACACCTACACTGAAGCTTTCTTT.

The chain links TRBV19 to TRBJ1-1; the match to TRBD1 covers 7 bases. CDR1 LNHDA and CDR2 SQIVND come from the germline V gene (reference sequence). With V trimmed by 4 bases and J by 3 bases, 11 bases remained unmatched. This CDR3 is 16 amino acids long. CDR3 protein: CASSNLLRGSDTEAFF. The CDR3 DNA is TGTGCCAGTAGTAATCTCCTCAGGGGGAGCGACACTGAAGCTTTCTTT.